This TCR beta chain was captured in a study of shared clonotypes between healthy human individuals. Points from the study as a whole: Despite large depth, rarefaction showed incomplete sorted-subset sequencing.

Clones were sequenced by immunoSEQ multiplex PCR, and TCRdb holds only the in-frame ones, with some missing. Of approximately 1.5 million clones listed, 95% to 99% were seen once; the top ten hold 0.45%. Concerning this clone itself: Its cognate antigen is unknown.

The CDR3 has 14 amino acids. In germline, CDR1 is LNHDA, CDR2 SQIVND (reference sequence). Trimming cost V 3 bases and J 0 bases, with 8 bases left between them. The origin of this receptor is a man in his thirties or forties in good health. The sample taken for sequencing was naive CD4+ T cells sorted from blood. Regarding subset: CD45RA+ positively selected. The genes are TRBV19 and TRBJ1-1; D is ambiguous. The CDR3 protein is CASSIGKMNTEAFF. CDR3 nucleotides: TGTGCCAGTAGTATTGGAAAGATGAACACTGAAGCTTTCTTT.